This record concerns one T cell receptor beta chain sequence. This entry is derived from a study of OX40 agonist ivuxolimab in advanced cancers. The CDR3 is 15 residues long. The germline V gene has CDR1 SGDLS and CDR2 YYNGEE. Trimming shortened V by 3 bases and J by 0 bases, and 10 bases separated the two germline ends. Produced via immunoSEQ multiplex PCR; TCRdb's table is partial and in-frame only. In the table there are more than 95,000 clones, approximately 90% of which are singletons. Blood sampling was done at baseline, cycle 4 day 1, and cycle 7 day 1. This specimen was CD4+ or CD8+ T cells sorted from blood, taken in a trial of the OX40 agonist ivuxolimab. The chain links TRBV9 to TRBJ1-5; D might be TRBD1 (6 bases). This TCR was sampled from an adult with an advanced solid tumor such as melanoma, head and neck, liver or kidney cancer. This CDR3 reads CASSAQGNSNQPQHF. The DNA of the CDR3 is TGTGCCAGCAGCGCACAGGGAAATAGCAATCAGCCCCAGCATTTT.